The 18 T cell receptor beta chains listed next were all sequenced from one sample in a study of blood T cell repertoires in COVID-19. The protocol was immunoSEQ multiplex PCR, while the TCRdb copy is restricted to in-frame clones and leaves out a portion. The sample has 200,000 to 300,000 clones, 75% to 90% seen once. The source material was peripheral blood. Receptor source: a woman aged 30 to 39 who had recovered from COVID-19.

The genes are TRBV24-1 and TRBJ2-7; 9 bases map to TRBD1. The CDR3 sequence is 15 residues long. Germline V gives CDR1 KGHDR, CDR2 SFDVKD. V gave up 4 bases and J gave up 2 bases; unmatched junction bases: 5. This CDR3 is CATSDSRTGAYEQYF. DNA for the CDR3: TGTGCCACCAGTGACTCGAGGACAGGGGCCTACGAGCAGTACTTC.

This chain uses TRBV29-1 with TRBJ1-4; D gene uncertain. Trimming pared 3 bases from V and 4 bases from J, leaving 12 bases between. Germline-derived CDR1 and CDR2 are SQVTM and ANQGSEA. The CDR3 consists of 14 residues. CDR3 bases: TGCAGCGTTGACGCTTCGGGTCGTAATGAAAAACTGTTTTTT. This codes for CSVDASGRNEKLFF.

Only a few counts were recorded for this clone. This chain joins TRBV19 and TRBJ2-7, with D perhaps TRBD2 (6 bases). CDR1 and CDR2 from the germline V gene are LNHDA and SQIVND (reference sequence). This CDR3 has 14 residues. V dropped 3 bases and J dropped 5 bases, with 14 bases sitting between them. CDR3 coding DNA: TGTGCCAGTAGTATCGAAGACCGGGGGAACGAGCAGTACTTC. Translated: CASSIEDRGNEQYF.

This clone was found once. The J gene is TRBJ2-1, the V gene TRBV9, with 7 positions matching TRBD1. Germline lookup yields CDR1 SGDLS and CDR2 YYNGEE. The ends lost 4 bases at V and 5 bases at J; junction bases unmatched: 15. CDR3 size: 17 residues. CDR3 in DNA: TGTGCCAGCAGCTCCCCCAGAACAGGACAGGCCCACAATGAGCAGTTCTTC. Residues: CASSSPRTGQAHNEQFF.

This chain joins TRBV5-1 and TRBJ2-7; TRBD2 aligns across 8 bases. With 3 bases clipped from V and 2 bases from J, the junction kept 13 bases outside the gene matches. The germline gives CDR1 SGHRS, CDR2 YFSETQ. There are 17 residues in the CDR3. CDR3 nucleotides: TGCGCCAGCAGCTCGTACGCAAGCGGGGGCCAGACCTACGAGCAGTACTTC. It translates to CASSSYASGGQTYEQYF. The full variable domain, in which reference TRBV5-1 and TRBJ2-7 provide the parts outside the CDR3, is KAGVTQTPRYLIKTRGQQVTLSCSPISGHRSVSWYQQTPGQGLQFLFEYFSETQRNKGNFPGRFSGRQFSNSRSEMNVSTLELGDSALYLCASSSYASGGQTYEQYFGPGTRLTVT.

This chain links TRBV24-1 with TRBJ2-3, with 7 bases fitting TRBD2. CDR3 length equals 15 residues. Germline V gene data show CDR1 as KGHDR and CDR2 as SFDVKD. Losses at the gene ends were 3 bases for V and 6 bases for J; bases not matched to a gene: 8. CDR3 sequence reads: CATSDIGGGVDTQYF. CDR3 DNA sequence: TGTGCCACCAGTGATATCGGGGGAGGGGTGGATACGCAGTATTTT.

Concerning this clone: It is likely a read error, because the conserved phenylalanine at the end of the CDR3 is missing. The limits of the CDR3 on the DNA are not certain, so only TCRdb's listed CDR3 is given. The chain's CDR3 is CASPHRVEIS. The chain is built from TRBV27 and TRBJ1-2; TRBD1, as called in the table, went unchecked against the DNA. Ends included, the CDR3 has 10 residues. Germline CDR1 and CDR2: MNHEY and SMNVEV (reference sequence).

The chain combines TRBV10-3 with TRBJ1-1, with 7 nucleotides matching TRBD1. Germline V gene data show CDR1 as ENHRY and CDR2 as SYGVKD. Unmatched junction bases numbered 5, after V lost 0 bases and J lost 1 base. The CDR3 has 16 amino acids. CDR3 DNA: TGTGCCATCAGTGAGTCCACGACAGGGCCGAACACTGAAGCTTTCTTT. Protein: CAISESTTGPNTEAFF.

As DNA, the CDR3 is TGCGCCAACTCGGACAGGAAAAATCCATACGAGCAGTACTTC. This sequence encodes CANSDRKNPYEQYF. The chain recombines TRBV5-1 with TRBJ2-7; 7 nucleotides match TRBD1. The CDR3 is 14 amino acids. Unmatched junction bases numbered 13, after V lost 9 bases and J lost 4 bases. Germline V gene sequence: CDR1 SGHRS, CDR2 YFSETQ.

CDR3: CASSPTGGLVKQYF. In DNA form, the CDR3 reads TGTGCCAGCAGCCCGACAGGGGGTCTTGTTAAGCAGTACTTC. V usage is TRBV27 and J usage is TRBJ2-7; 9 bases agree with TRBD1. V trimming: 6 bases; J trimming: 8 bases; junction bases outside the gene matches: 11. This CDR3 has 14 residues. Germline V CDR1 and CDR2: MNHEY, SMNVEV (reference sequence).

The CDR3 spells CASSRDRVVNTEAFF. CDR3 nucleotide sequence: TGTGCCAGCAGCCGGGACAGGGTTGTGAACACTGAAGCTTTCTTT. The rearrangement joins TRBV7-2 to TRBJ1-1; 9 bases align to TRBD1. Germline V CDR1 and CDR2: SGHTA, FQGNSA. The trim removed 5 bases at V and 0 bases at J, leaving 4 bases unmatched. The CDR3 is made up of 15 amino acids.

The rearrangement joins TRBV5-6 to TRBJ2-2, with D uncertain. V was trimmed by 5 bases and J by 1 base, leaving 9 bases between them. This CDR3 has 14 residues. CDR1 is SGHDT, CDR2 YYEEEE, per germline. CDR3 region: CASRQAGNTGELFF. DNA for the CDR3: TGTGCCAGCAGGCAGGCAGGGAACACCGGGGAGCTGTTTTTT.

The V and J genes are TRBV18 and TRBJ1-2; D unresolved. V was trimmed by 3 bases and J by 2 bases, leaving 10 bases between them. The CDR3 covers 14 residues. CDR1 and CDR2 (germline): KGHSH, LQKENI. CDR3 region: CASSPEAENYGYTF. As DNA, the CDR3 is TGTGCCAGCTCACCGGAGGCAGAAAACTATGGCTACACCTTC.

The chain joins TRBV6-4 to TRBJ1-6; TRBD1 agrees at 11 bases. This CDR3 is built from 15 residues. Germline V gene data show CDR1 as MRHNA and CDR2 as SNTAGT. Losses at the gene ends were 2 bases for V and 9 bases for J; bases not matched to a gene: 3. The CDR3 DNA reads as TGTGCCAGCAGTGACGGGGGACAGGGGGGTTCACCCCTCCACTTT. Translation: CASSDGGQGGSPLHF.

The rearrangement links TRBV15 to TRBJ2-6, with D possibly TRBD1 on 5 matching bases. This CDR3 is 15 amino acids long. Trimming removed 6 bases at V and 2 bases at J, with 11 bases between. Per germline, CDR1 LNHNV and CDR2 YYDKDF (reference sequence). CDR3 residues: CATRRGSAGANVLTF. CDR3 DNA sequence: TGTGCCACCAGAAGGGGCTCGGCTGGGGCCAACGTCCTGACTTTC.

The rearrangement joins TRBV19 to TRBJ2-5; TRBD1 matches 8 bases. CDR3 size: 14 residues. With V trimmed by 5 bases and J by 4 bases, 6 bases remained unmatched. Germline V CDR1 and CDR2: LNHDA, SQIVND (reference sequence). The CDR3 bases are TGTGCCAGTAGTCGGGACAGGTCTGGAGAGACCCAGTACTTC. Translating it yields CASSRDRSGETQYF.

The chain has TRBV7-2 and TRBJ2-5; tentatively, D is TRBD1 (5 bases). CDR3 length: 13 amino acids. V was shortened by 1 base and J by 5 bases, with 8 bases between the two germline ends. CDR1 and CDR2 from the germline V gene are SGHTA and FQGNSA. This CDR3 is CASSLGTPETQYF. The DNA for the CDR3 is TGTGCCAGCAGCTTAGGGACACCTGAGACCCAGTACTTC.

This clone was counted a single time. Here the CDR3 DNA reads TGTGCCAGCAGCCGGACACAATATAGCAATCAGCCCCAGCATTTT. Amino acids: CASSRTQYSNQPQHF. The chain recombines TRBV7-2 with TRBJ1-5; a possible D gene is TRBD1 (5 bases). This CDR3 is 15 amino acids long. Germline V gene data show CDR1 as SGHTA and CDR2 as FQGNSA. The V end was cut by 5 bases, the J end by 0 bases, with 11 bases between.